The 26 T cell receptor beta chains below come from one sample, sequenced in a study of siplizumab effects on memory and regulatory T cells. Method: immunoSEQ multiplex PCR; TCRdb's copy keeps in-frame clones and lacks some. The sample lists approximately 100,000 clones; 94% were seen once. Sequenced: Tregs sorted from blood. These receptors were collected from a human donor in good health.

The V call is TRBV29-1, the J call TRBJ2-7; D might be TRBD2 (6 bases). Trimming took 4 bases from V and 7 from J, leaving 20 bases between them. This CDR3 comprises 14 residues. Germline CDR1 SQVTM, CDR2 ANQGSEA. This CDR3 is CSVVEGLMRGEQYF. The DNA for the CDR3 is TGCAGCGTTGTGGAGGGCCTTATGAGGGGTGAGCAGTACTTC.

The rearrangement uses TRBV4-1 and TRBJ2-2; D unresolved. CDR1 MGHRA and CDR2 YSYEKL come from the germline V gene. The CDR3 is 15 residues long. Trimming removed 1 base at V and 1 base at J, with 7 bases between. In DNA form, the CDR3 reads TGCGCCAGCAGCCAAGTAGGAAGGAACACCGGGGAGCTGTTTTTT. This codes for CASSQVGRNTGELFF.

The CDR3 loop is CASSATTDTQYF. DNA of the CDR3: TGTGCCAGCAGCGCCACGACAGATACGCAGTATTTT. The chain has TRBV9 and TRBJ2-3; D is ambiguous. Germline V gene data show CDR1 as SGDLS and CDR2 as YYNGEE. The CDR3 contains 12 residues. With 3 bases removed from V and 3 bases from J, the gap between germline ends came to 5 bases.

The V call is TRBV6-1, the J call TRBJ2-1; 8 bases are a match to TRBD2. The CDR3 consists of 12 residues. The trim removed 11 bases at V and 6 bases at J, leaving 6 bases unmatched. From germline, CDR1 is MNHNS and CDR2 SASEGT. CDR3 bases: TGTGCCGCATCGGGACTAGTCAATGAGCAGTTCTTC. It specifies CAASGLVNEQFF.

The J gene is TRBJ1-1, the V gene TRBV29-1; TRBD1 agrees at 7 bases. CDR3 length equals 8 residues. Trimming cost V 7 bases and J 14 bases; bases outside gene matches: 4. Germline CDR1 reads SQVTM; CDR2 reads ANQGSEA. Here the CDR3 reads CSGPQGFF. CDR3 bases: TGCAGCGGTCCACAGGGGTTCTTT.

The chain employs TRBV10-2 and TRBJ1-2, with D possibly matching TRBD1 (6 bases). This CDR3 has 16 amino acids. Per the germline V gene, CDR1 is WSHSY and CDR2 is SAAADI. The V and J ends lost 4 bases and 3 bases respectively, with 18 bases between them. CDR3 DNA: TGCGCCAGCAGTGTAGGCGGAAGCAGGGGCCACTATGGCTACACCTTC. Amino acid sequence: CASSVGGSRGHYGYTF.

The CDR3 loop reads CASSLAGTYEQYF. CDR3 bases: TGTGCCAGCAGTTTAGCGGGTACCTACGAGCAGTACTTC. The chain couples TRBV2 to TRBJ2-7; TRBD2 aligns across 7 bases. This CDR3 contains 13 residues. Trimming removed 5 bases from V and 2 bases from J; junction bases left unmatched: 3. Germline V gene sequence: CDR1 SNHLY, CDR2 FYNNEI.

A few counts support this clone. In DNA form, the CDR3 reads TGTGCCAGCAGATACTCCCGAGCGGGGACAGATACGCAGTATTTT. It codes for CASRYSRAGTDTQYF. The rearrangement joins TRBV2 to TRBJ2-3; 7 bases are shared with TRBD2. The CDR3 runs to 15 residues. The germline gives CDR1 SNHLY, CDR2 FYNNEI. Trimming cost V 6 bases and J 3 bases; bases outside gene matches: 9. Combining the CDR3 with reference TRBV2 and TRBJ2-3 gives the whole variable domain EPEVTQTPSHQVTQMGQEVILRCVPISNHLYFYWYRQILGQKVEFLVSFYNNEISEKSEIFDDQFSVERPDGSNFTLKIRSTKLEDSAMYFCASRYSRAGTDTQYFGPGTRLTVL.

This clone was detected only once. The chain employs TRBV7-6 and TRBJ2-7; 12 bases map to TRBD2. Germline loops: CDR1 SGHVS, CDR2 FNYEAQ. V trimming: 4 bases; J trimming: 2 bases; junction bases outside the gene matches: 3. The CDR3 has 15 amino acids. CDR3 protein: CASSSGLAGTYEQYF. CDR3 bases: TGTGCCAGCAGCTCCGGACTAGCGGGGACCTACGAGCAGTACTTC. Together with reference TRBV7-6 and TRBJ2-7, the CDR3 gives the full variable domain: GAGVSQSPRYKVTKRGQDVALRCDPISGHVSLYWYRQALGQGPEFLTYFNYEAQQDKSGLPNDRFSAERPEGSISTLTIQRTEQRDSAMYRCASSSGLAGTYEQYFGPGTRLTVT.

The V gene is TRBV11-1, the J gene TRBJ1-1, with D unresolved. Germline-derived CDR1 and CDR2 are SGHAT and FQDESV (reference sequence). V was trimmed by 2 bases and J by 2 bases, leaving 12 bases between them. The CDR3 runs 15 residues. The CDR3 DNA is TGTGCCAGCAGCTTAAGGCGTACACTAAACACTGAAGCTTTCTTT. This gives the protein CASSLRRTLNTEAFF.

The CDR3 nucleotides read TGTGCCAGCAGCTCTTTAGTTTGGGACTACGAGCAGTACTTC. It translates to CASSSLVWDYEQYF. This chain uses TRBV7-2 with TRBJ2-7; D ambiguous. CDR1 and CDR2 (germline): SGHTA, FQGNSA. This CDR3 contains 14 residues. The germline V and J ends were trimmed by 4 bases and 3 bases, with 13 bases remaining between them.

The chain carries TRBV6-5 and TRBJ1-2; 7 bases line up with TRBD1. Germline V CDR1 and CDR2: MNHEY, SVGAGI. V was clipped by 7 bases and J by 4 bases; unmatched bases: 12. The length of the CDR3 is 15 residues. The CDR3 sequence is CASTKTGTALYGYTF. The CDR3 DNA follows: TGTGCCAGCACCAAAACCGGGACAGCCCTCTATGGCTACACCTTC.

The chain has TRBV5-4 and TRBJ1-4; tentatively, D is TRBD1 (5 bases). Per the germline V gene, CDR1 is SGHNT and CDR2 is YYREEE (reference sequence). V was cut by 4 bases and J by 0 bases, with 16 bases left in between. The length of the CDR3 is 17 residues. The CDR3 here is CASSPGGSRTTNEKLFF. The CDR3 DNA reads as TGTGCCAGCAGCCCCGGGGGGTCCCGTACAACTAATGAAAAACTGTTTTTT.

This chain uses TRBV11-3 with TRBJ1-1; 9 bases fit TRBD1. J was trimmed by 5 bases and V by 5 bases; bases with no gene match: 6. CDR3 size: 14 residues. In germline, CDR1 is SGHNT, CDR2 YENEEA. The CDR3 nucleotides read TGTGCCAGCAGCCCTGGACAGGGGAGGACTGAAGCTTTCTTT. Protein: CASSPGQGRTEAFF.

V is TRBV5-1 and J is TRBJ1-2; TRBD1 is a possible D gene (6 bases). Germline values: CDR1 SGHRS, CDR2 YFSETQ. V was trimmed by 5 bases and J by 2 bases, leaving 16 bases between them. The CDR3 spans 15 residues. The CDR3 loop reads CASSIGTLHNYGYTF. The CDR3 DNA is TGCGCCAGCAGTATTGGGACACTCCACAACTATGGCTACACCTTC.

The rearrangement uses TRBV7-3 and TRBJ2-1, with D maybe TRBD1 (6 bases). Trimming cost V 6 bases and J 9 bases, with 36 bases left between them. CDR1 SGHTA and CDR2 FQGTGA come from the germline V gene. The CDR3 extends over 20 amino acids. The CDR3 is CASRRIIGSPGEFSAFEQFF. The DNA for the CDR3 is TGTGCCAGCAGGCGGATAATTGGATCACCAGGGGAATTTTCGGCTTTTGAGCAGTTCTTC.

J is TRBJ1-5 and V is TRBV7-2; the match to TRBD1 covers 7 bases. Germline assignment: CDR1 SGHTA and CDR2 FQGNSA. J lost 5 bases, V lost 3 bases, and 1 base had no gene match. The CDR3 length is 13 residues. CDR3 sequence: CASSLTGYQPQHF. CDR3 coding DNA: TGTGCCAGCAGCTTGACAGGGTATCAGCCCCAGCATTTT.

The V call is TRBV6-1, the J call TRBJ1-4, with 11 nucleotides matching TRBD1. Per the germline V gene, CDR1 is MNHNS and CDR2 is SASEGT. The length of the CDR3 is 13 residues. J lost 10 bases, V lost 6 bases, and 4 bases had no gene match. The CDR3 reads CASRGQGAGKLFF. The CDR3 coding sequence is TGTGCCAGCAGAGGACAGGGGGCAGGAAAACTGTTTTTT.

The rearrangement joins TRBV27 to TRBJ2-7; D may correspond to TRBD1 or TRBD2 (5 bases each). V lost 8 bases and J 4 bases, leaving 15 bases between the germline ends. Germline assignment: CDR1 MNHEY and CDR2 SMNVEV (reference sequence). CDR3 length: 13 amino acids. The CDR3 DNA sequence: TGTGCCAGCGGAAGGGGTTGGGGGTACGAGCAGTACTTC. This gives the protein CASGRGWGYEQYF.

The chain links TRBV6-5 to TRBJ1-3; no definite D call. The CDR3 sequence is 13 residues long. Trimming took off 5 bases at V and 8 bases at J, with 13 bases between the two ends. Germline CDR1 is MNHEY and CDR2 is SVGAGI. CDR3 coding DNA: TGTGCCAGCAGTAACCCCTGGGAGTACACCATATATTTT. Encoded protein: CASSNPWEYTIYF.

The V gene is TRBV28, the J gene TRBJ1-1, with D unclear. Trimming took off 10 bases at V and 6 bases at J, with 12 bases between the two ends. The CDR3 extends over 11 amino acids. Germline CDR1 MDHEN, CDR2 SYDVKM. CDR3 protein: CATYLKPEAFF. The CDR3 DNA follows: TGTGCCACCTACCTGAAACCTGAAGCTTTCTTT.

This CDR3 reads CASSWGTVSYEQYF. CDR3 DNA sequence: TGCGCCAGCAGCTGGGGGACAGTGAGCTACGAGCAGTACTTC. V is TRBV5-1 and J is TRBJ2-7; TRBD1 matches at 7 bases. Germline V gene sequence: CDR1 SGHRS, CDR2 YFSETQ. CDR3 length: 14 residues. Losses at the gene ends were 3 bases for V and 3 bases for J; bases not matched to a gene: 6.

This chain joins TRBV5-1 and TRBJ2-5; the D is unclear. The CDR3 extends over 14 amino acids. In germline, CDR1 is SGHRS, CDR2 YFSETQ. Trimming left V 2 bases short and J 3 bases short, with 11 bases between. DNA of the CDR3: TGCGCCAGCAGCTTAGGGTTTCAGGAAGAGACCCAGTACTTC. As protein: CASSLGFQEETQYF.

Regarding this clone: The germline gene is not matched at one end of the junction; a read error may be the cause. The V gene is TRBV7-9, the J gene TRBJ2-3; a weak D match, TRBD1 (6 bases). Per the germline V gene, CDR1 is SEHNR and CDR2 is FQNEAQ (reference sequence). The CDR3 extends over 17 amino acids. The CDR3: CASTLLTGYLYTDTQYF. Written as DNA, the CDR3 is TGTGCCAGCACCTTACTGACAGGATACCTATACACAGATACGCAGTATTTT.

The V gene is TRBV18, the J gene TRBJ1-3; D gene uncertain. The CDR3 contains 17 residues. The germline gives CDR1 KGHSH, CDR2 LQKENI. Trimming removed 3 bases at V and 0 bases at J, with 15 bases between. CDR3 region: CASSPKIGVVSGNTIYF. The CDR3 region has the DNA TGTGCCAGCTCACCTAAAATCGGCGTCGTCTCTGGAAACACCATATATTTT.

CDR3 residues: CATSRDRNEKLFF. The CDR3 coding sequence is TGTGCCACCAGCAGAGACAGAAATGAAAAACTGTTTTTT. The genes are TRBV15 and TRBJ1-4; D gene ambiguous. The CDR3 is 13 amino acids. The germline V and J ends were trimmed by 0 bases and 5 bases, with 4 bases remaining between them. The V gene's germline CDR1 is LNHNV and CDR2 YYDKDF (reference sequence).